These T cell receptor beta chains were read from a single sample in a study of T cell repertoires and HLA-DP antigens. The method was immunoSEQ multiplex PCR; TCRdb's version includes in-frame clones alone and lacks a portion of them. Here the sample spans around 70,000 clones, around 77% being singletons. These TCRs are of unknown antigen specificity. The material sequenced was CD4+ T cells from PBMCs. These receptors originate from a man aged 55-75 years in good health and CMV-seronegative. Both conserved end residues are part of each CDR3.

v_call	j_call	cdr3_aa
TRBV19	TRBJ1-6	CASSTSRGEGSPLHF
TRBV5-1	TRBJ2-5	CASSLWQGGETQYF
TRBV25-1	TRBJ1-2	CASRGTVGGYTF
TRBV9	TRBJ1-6	CASSTTDSVETSPLHF
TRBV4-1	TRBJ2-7	CASRGGIGYEQYF
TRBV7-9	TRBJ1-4	CASSPPGQANEKLFF
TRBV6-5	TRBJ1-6	CASSRDRGNSPLHF
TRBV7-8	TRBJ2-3	CASSLGQPDTQYF
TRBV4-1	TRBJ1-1	CASSQEGAVEGTEAFF
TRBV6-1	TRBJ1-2	CASMEDSSNYGYTF
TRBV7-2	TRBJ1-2	CASSPTDRELRGYTF
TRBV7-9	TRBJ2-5	CASSLAGVETQYF
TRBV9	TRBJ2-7	CASSVAALGEQYF
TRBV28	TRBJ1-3	CASSLGGVAGNTIYF
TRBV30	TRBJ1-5	CAWRDRGRNQPQHF
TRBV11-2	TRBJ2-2	CASSLGGTSYGELFF
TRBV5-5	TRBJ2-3	CASSLSGDRTDTQYF
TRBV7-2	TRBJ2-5	CASSLQRGQETQYF
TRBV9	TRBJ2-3	CASSVRAGGGDTQYF
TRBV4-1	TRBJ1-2	CASSQAGTGRTMGGYTF
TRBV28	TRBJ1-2	CASSSSPLNYGYTF
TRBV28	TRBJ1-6	CASSAGGYNSPLHF
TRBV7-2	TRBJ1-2	CASSWDRDYGYTF
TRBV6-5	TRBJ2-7	CASSSLGLAATYEQYF
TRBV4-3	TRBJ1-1	CASSQGTDTEAFF
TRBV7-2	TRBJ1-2	CASSERRYGYTF
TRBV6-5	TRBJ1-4	CASSYSRVTNEKLFF
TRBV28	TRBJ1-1	CASTKAGGTEAFF
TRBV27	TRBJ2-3	CASSLEGLAGGLASDTQYF
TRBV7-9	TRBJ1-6	CASSLGNYNSPLHF
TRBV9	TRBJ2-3	CASSAGLAVSTQYF